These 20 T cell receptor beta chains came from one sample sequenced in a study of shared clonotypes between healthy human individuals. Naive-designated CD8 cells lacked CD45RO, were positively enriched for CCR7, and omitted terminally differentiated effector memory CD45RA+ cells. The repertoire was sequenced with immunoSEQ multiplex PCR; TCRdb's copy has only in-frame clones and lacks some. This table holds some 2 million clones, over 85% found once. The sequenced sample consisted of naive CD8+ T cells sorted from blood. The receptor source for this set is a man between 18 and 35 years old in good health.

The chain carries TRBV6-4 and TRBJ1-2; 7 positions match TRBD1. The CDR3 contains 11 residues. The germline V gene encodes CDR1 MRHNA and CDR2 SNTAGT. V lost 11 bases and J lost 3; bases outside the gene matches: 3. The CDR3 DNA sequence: TGTGCCCTTGACAGGGACTATGGCTACACCTTC. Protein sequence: CALDRDYGYTF.

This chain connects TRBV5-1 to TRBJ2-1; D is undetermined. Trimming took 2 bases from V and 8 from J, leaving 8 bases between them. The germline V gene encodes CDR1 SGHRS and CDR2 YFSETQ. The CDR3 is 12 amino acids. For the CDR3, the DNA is TGCGCCAGCAGCTTTTCGGGCTATGAGCAGTTCTTC. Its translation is CASSFSGYEQFF.

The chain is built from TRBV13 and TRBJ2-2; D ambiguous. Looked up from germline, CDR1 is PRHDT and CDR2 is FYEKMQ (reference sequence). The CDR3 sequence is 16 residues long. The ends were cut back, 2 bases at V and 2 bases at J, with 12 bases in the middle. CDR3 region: CASSLSLGINTGELFF. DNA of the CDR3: TGTGCCAGCAGCTTAAGTTTAGGGATAAACACCGGGGAGCTGTTTTTT. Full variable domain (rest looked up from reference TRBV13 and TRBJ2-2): AAGVIQSPRHLIKEKRETATLKCYPIPRHDTVYWYQQGPGQDPQFLISFYEKMQSDKGSIPDRFSAQQFSDYHSELNMSSLELGDSALYFCASSLSLGINTGELFFGEGSRLTVL.

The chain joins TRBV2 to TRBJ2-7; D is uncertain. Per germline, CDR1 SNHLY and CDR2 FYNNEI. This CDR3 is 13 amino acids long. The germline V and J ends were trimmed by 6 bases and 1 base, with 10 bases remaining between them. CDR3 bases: TGTGCCAGCAGATTGACCCAATCCTACGAGCAGTACTTC. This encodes CASRLTQSYEQYF.

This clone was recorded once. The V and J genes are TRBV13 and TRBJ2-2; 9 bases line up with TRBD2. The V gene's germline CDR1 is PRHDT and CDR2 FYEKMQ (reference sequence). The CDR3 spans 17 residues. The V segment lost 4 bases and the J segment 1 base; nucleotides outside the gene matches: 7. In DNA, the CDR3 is TGTGCCAGCAGCTCAACATTAGCGGGGGAGAACACCGGGGAGCTGTTTTTT. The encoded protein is CASSSTLAGENTGELFF.

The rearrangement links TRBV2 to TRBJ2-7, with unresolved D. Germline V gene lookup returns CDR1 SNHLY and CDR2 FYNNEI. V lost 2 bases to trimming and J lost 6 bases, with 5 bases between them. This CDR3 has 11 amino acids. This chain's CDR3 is CASSEWGEQYF. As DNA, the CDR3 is TGTGCCAGCAGTGAATGGGGCGAGCAGTACTTC.

The CDR3 sequence: CASSYHSGRDYEQYF. For the CDR3, the DNA is TGTGCCAGCAGCTACCACTCCGGGAGAGACTACGAGCAGTACTTC. The chain joins TRBV11-2 to TRBJ2-7, with D tentatively TRBD2 (6 bases). The CDR3 totals 15 residues. V was shortened by 4 bases and J by 3 bases, with 16 bases between the two germline ends. Germline V lookup: CDR1 SGHAT, CDR2 FQNNGV.

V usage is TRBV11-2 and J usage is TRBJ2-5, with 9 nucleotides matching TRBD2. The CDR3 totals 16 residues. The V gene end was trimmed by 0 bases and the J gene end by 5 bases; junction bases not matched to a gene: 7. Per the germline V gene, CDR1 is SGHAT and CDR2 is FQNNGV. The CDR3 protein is CASSLEARGGFETQYF. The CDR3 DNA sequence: TGTGCCAGCAGCTTAGAGGCGCGGGGGGGCTTTGAGACCCAGTACTTC.

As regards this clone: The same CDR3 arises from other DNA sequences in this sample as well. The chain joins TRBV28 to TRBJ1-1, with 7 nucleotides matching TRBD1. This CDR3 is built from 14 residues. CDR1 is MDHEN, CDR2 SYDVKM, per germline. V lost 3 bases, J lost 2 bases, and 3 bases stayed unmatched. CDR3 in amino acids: CASSFRGGNTEAFF. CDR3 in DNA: TGTGCCAGCAGTTTCAGGGGGGGTAACACTGAAGCTTTCTTT.

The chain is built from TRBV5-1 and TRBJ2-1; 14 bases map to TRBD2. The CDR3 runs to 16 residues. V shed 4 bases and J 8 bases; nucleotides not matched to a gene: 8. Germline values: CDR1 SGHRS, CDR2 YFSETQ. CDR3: CASSGRLAGGRDEQFF. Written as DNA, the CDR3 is TGCGCCAGCAGCGGACGACTAGCGGGAGGGCGGGATGAGCAGTTCTTC.

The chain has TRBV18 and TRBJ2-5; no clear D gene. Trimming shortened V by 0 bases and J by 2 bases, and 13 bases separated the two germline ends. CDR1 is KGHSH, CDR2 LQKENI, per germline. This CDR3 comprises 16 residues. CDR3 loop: CASSPPSLTVQETQYF. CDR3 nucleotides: TGTGCCAGCTCACCACCCAGTCTAACAGTGCAAGAGACCCAGTACTTC.

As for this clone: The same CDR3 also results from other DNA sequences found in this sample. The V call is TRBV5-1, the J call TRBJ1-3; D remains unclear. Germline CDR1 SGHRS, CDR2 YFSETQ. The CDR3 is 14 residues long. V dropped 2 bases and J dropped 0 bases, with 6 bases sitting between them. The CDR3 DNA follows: TGCGCCAGCAGCTTAGGCGACTCTGGAAACACCATATATTTT. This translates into CASSLGDSGNTIYF.

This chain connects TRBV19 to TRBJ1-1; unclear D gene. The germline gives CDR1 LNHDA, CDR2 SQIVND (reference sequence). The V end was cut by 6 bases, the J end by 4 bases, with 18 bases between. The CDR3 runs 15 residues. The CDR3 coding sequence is TGTGCCAGTAGGGAAATTCAGGTAGGGCTCACTGAAGCTTTCTTT. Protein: CASREIQVGLTEAFF.

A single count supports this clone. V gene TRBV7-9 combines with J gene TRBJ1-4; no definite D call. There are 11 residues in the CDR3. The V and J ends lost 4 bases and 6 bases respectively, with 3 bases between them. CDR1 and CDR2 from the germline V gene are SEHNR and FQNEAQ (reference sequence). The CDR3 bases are TGTGCCAGCAGCTCTTATGAAAAACTGTTTTTT. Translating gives CASSSYEKLFF.

CDR3 in amino acids: CASSRWGGQETQYF. The CDR3 DNA sequence: TGTGCCAGCAGCCGTTGGGGGGGTCAAGAGACCCAGTACTTC. The chain recombines TRBV9 with TRBJ2-5, with 7 nucleotides matching TRBD2. The CDR3 sequence is 14 residues long. With V trimmed by 4 bases and J by 2 bases, 5 bases remained unmatched. The germline CDR1 and CDR2 sequences are SGDLS and YYNGEE.

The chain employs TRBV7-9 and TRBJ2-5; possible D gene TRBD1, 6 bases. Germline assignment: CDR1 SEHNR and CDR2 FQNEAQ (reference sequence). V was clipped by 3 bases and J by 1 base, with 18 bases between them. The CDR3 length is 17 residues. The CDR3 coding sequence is TGTGCCAGCAGCTTGGAGTTCAGGGGAGCTACCCAAGAGACCCAGTACTTC. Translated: CASSLEFRGATQETQYF.

The CDR3 DNA reads TGTGCCAGCAGCTTCGGAGGAGCAGGGAACGTTAATTCACCCCTCCACTTT. Translated: CASSFGGAGNVNSPLHF. The V call is TRBV5-6, the J call TRBJ1-6, with D possibly TRBD1 on 5 matching bases. The CDR3 consists of 17 residues. Trimming stripped 2 bases from V and 6 bases from J, with 18 bases between. From germline, CDR1 is SGHDT and CDR2 YYEEEE.

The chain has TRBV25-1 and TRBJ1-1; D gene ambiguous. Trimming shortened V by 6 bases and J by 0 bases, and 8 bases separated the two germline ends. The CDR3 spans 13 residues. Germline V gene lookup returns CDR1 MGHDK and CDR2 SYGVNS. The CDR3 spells CASRTRMNTEAFF. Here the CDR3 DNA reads TGTGCCAGCAGGACGAGGATGAACACTGAAGCTTTCTTT.

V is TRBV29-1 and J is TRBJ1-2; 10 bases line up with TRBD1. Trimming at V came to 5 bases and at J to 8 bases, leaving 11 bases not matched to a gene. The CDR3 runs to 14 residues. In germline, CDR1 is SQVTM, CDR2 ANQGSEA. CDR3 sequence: CSVSLPGTGVGYTF. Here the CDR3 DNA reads TGCAGCGTTAGCCTCCCCGGGACAGGGGTGGGCTACACCTTC.

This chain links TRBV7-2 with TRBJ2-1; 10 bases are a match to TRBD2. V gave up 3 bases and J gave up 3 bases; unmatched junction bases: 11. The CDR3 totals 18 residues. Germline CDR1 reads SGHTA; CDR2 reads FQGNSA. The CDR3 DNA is TGTGCCAGCAGCTTGGACACTAGCGGGATCGGTTACTACAATGAGCAGTTCTTC. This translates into CASSLDTSGIGYYNEQFF. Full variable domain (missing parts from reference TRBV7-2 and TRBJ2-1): GAGVSQSPSNKVTEKGKDVELRCDPISGHTALYWYRQSLGQGLEFLIYFQGNSAPDKSGLPSDRFSAERTGGSVSTLTIQRTQQEDSAVYLCASSLDTSGIGYYNEQFFGPGTRLTVL.